The subject of this entry is one T cell receptor (beta chain). This CDR3 region has 13 residues. The trim removed 5 bases at V and 8 bases at J, leaving 7 bases unmatched. Germline loops: CDR1 LNHDA, CDR2 SQIVND (reference sequence). This sample stems from a study of blood T cell repertoires in COVID-19. Turning to the study itself: Samples taken during acute and convalescent COVID-19 were collected in the United States, Italy and Spain. Sources were T cells, B-cell-depleted T cells, or PBMCs; the material itself was cDNA or gDNA.

In the original analysis: Reference gene primer amplification in the assay estimated nucleated cell counts. The assay was immunoSEQ multiplex PCR, and TCRdb's table has in-frame clones only and misses some. The DNA gave D and trimming, while V, J and clone size come from that table. The sample includes around 190,000 clones, over 75% of them seen just once. This TCR was recovered from a woman in her fifties or sixties with acute or convalescent COVID-19. The sample taken for sequencing was peripheral blood. V is TRBV19 and J is TRBJ1-2; 8 nucleotides match TRBD1. Written as DNA, the CDR3 is TGTGCCAGTAGTCCCGACAGGGGATTGGGCTACACCTTC. It codes for CASSPDRGLGYTF.